This TCR beta chain stems from a study of blood T cells in healthy people across ages. Study-level results: Percentage of naive T cells showed a strong correlation with TCR beta diversity. Getting older went along with TCR beta diversity per million T cells dropping roughly linearly.

Details on this clonotype: Its antigen is unknown.

A second PCR, run for about 6 to 11 cycles, used a sample-barcoded 5' primer plus a J-beta primer mix. TCRdb reprocessed the 5' RACE reads with MiXCR, giving one entry per CDR3 protein. The sample carries about 1.8 million distinct CDR3 sequences, about 50% recorded once. Material: blood. This TCR derives from a woman aged 40 to 50 in good health.

The CDR3 spells CASSAPRRLGYEQYF. CDR3 DNA: TGTGCCAGCAGTGCACCCCGGCGACTTGGGTACGAGCAGTACTTC. The V and J genes are TRBV12-3 or TRBV12-4 and TRBJ2-4; D call uncertain. TRBJ2-7 matches the DNA end more closely, so the J call is doubtful. The length of the CDR3 is 15 residues.